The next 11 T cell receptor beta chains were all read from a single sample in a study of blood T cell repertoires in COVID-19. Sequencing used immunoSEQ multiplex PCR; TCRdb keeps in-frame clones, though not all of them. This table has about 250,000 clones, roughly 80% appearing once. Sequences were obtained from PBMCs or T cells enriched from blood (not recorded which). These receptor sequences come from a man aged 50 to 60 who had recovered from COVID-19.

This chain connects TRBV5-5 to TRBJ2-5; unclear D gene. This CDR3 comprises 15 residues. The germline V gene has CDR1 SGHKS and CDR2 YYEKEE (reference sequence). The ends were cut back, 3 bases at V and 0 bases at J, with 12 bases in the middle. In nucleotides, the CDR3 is TGTGCCAGCAGCTCCCCCCACTTGTACCAAGAGACCCAGTACTTC. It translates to CASSSPHLYQETQYF. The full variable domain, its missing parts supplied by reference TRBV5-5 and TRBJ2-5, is DAGVTQSPTHLIKTRGQQVTLRCSPISGHKSVSWYQQVLGQGPQFIFQYYEKEERGRGNFPDRFSARQFPNYSSELNVNALLLGDSALYLCASSSPHLYQETQYFGPGTRLLVL.

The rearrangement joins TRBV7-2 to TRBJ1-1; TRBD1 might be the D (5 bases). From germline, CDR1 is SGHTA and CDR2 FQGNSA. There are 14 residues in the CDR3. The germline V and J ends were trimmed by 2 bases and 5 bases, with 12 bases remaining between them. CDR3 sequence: CASSLQGKGTEAFF. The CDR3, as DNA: TGTGCCAGCAGCTTACAGGGAAAGGGGACTGAAGCTTTCTTT. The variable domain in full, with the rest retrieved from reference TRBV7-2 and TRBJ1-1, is GAGVSQSPSNKVTEKGKDVELRCDPISGHTALYWYRQSLGQGLEFLIYFQGNSAPDKSGLPSDRFSAERTGGSVSTLTIQRTQQEDSAVYLCASSLQGKGTEAFFGQGTRLTVV.

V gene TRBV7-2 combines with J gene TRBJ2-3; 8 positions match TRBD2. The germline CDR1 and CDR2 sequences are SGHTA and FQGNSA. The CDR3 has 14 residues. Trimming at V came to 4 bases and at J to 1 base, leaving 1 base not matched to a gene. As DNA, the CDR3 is TGTGCCAGCAGCTGGCGGGAGGGCACAGATACGCAGTATTTT. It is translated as CASSWREGTDTQYF.

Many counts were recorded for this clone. The CDR3 is CASSESRGSVYEQYF. CDR3 DNA: TGTGCCAGCAGTGAAAGTAGGGGGTCAGTTTACGAGCAGTACTTC. V and J are TRBV6-1 and TRBJ2-7, with D perhaps matching TRBD1 (6 bases). Germline loops: CDR1 MNHNS, CDR2 SASEGT. V lost 2 bases, J lost 4 bases, and 15 bases lay in between. CDR3 length: 15 residues.

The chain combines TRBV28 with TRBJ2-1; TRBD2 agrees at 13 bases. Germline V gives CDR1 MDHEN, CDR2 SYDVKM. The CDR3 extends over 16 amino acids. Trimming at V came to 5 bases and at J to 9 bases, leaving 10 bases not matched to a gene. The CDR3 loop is CASSPPTSGRRLEQFF. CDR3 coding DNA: TGTGCCAGCAGTCCCCCGACTAGCGGGAGGCGTCTTGAGCAGTTCTTC.

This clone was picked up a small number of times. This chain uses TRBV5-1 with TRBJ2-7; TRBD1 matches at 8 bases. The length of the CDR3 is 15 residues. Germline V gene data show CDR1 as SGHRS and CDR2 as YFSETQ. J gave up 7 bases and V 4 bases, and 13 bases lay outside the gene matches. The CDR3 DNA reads TGCGCCAGCAGCACGCTACAGGGGGTTTATTGGGAGCAGTACTTC. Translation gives CASSTLQGVYWEQYF.

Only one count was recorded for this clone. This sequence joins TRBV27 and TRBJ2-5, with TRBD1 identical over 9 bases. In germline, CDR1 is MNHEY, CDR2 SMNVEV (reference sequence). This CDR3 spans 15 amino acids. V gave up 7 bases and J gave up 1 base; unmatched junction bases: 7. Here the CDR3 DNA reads TGTGCCAGCAAGGTGACAGGGGGGCTCCAAGAGACCCAGTACTTC. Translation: CASKVTGGLQETQYF.

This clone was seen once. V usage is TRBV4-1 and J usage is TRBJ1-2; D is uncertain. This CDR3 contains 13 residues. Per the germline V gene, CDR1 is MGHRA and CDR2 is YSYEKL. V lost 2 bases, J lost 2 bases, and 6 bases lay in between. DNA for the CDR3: TGCGCCAGCAGCCAACCAGGAAACTATGGCTACACCTTC. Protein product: CASSQPGNYGYTF.

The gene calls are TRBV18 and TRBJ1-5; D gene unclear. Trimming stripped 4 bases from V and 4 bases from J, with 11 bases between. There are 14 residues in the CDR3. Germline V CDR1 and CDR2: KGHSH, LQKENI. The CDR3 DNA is TGTGCCAGCTCACTCGGTAGAGAAAATCAGCCCCAGCATTTT. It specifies CASSLGRENQPQHF.

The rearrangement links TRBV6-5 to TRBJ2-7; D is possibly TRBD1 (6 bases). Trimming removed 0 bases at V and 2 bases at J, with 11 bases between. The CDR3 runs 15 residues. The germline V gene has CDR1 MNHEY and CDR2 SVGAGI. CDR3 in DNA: TGTGCCAGCAGTTACTCGGACAGAATTGCCTACGAGCAGTACTTC. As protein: CASSYSDRIAYEQYF.

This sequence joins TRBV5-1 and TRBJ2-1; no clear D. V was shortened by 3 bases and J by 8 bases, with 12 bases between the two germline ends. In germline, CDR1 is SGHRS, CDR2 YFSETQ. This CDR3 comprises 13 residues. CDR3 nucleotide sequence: TGCGCCAGCAGCTCTACTACCGGTCATGAGCAGTTCTTC. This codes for CASSSTTGHEQFF.